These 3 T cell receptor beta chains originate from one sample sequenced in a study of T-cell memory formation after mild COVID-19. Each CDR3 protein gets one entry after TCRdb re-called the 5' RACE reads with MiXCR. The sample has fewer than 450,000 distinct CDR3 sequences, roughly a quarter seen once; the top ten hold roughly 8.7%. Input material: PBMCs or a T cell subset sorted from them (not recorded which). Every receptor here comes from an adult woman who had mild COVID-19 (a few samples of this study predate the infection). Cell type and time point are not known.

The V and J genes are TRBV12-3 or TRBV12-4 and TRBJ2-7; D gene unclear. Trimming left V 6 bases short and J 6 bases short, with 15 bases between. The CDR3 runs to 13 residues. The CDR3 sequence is CASSQALGSEQYF. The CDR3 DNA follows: TGTGCCAGCAGCCAAGCTCTTGGGTCCGAGCAGTACTTC.

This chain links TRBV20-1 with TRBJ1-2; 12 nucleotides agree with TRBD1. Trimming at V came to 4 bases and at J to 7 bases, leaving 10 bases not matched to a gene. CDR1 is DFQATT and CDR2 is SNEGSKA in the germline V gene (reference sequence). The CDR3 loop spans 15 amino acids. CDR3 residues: CSAKAPGQGAGGYTF. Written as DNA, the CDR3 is TGCAGTGCTAAAGCCCCGGGACAGGGGGCTGGTGGCTACACCTTC.

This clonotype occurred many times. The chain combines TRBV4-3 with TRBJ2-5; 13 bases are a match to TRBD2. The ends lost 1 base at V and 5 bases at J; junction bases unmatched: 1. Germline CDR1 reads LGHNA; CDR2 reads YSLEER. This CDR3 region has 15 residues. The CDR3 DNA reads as TGCGCCAGCAGCCAAGGGACTAGCGGGAGTGAGACCCAGTACTTC. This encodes CASSQGTSGSETQYF.